A selection of T cell receptor beta chains follows, all from one sample in a study of shared clonotypes between healthy human individuals. Libraries were prepared by immunoSEQ multiplex PCR; TCRdb keeps only in-frame clonotypes and omits some of them. The sample yields around 700,000 clones, approximately 74% seen once. Sequencing used memory CD4+ T cells sorted from blood. All receptors derive from a woman aged 25-40 years in good health. The CDR3 runs from the conserved cysteine through the conserved F or W. The D gene is left open where the match is weak.

j_call v_call d_call cdr3_length cdr3_aa cdr3_nt
TRBJ1-5 TRBV28 TRBD1 13 CASRQGANQPQHF TGTGCCAGCAGACAGGGGGCTAATCAGCCCCAGCATTTT
TRBJ2-3 TRBV11-2 NA 15 CASSSVTEGRDTQYF TGTGCCAGCAGCTCGGTTACCGAGGGTCGGGATACGCAGTATTTT
TRBJ1-4 TRBV6-1 NA 16 CASSGTRDPTNEKLFF TGTGCCAGCAGTGGAACACGGGACCCAACTAATGAAAAACTGTTTTTT
TRBJ1-5 TRBV5-4 TRBD1 16 CASSLYTGATNQPQHF TGTGCCAGCAGCTTGTATACAGGGGCTACAAATCAGCCCCAGCATTTT
TRBJ2-1 TRBV6-4 TRBD2 15 CASSIWLAGDNEQFF TGTGCCAGTAGTATCTGGCTAGCGGGAGACAATGAGCAGTTCTTC
TRBJ1-5 TRBV6-6 NA 13 CASSGQKNQPQHF TGTGCCAGCAGTGGACAAAAGAATCAGCCCCAGCATTTT
TRBJ2-4 TRBV6-5 NA 13 CASSEVAKNIQYF TGTGCCAGCAGCGAGGTAGCCAAAAACATTCAGTACTTC
TRBJ2-3 TRBV27 NA 15 CASSLIREPTDTQYF TGTGCCAGCAGTTTAATACGGGAGCCCACAGATACGCAGTATTTT
TRBJ2-5 TRBV2 TRBD2 17 CASLPRALAGVFGTQYF TGTGCCAGTCTTCCCAGGGCACTAGCGGGAGTCTTTGGGACCCAGTACTTC
TRBJ2-1 TRBV25-1 NA 14 CASRGSWSYNEQFF TGTGCCAGCCGGGGATCCTGGTCCTACAATGAGCAGTTCTTC